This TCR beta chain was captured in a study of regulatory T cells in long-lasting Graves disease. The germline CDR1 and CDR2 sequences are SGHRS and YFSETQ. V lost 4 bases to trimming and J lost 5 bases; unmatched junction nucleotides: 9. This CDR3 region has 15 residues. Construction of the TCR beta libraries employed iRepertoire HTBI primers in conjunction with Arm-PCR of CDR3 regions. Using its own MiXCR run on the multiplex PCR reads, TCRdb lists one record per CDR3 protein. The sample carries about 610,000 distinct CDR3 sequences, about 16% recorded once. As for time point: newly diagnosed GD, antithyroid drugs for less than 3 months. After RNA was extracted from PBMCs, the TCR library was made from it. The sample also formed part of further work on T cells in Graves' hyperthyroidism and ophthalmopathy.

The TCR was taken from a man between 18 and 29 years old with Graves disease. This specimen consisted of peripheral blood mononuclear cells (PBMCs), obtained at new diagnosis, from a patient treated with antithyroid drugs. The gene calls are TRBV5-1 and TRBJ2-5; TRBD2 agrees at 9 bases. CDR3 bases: TGCGCCAGCAGCAAGATAGCGGGAGCCAGGGAGACCCAGTACTTC. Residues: CASSKIAGARETQYF.